This record concerns one TCR beta chain sequence. The data are from a study of blood T cell repertoires in COVID-19. In the study overall: The analysed material was cDNA or gDNA that came from T cells, B-cell-depleted T cells, or PBMCs.

This table comes from immunoSEQ multiplex PCR, and its TCRdb copy is limited to in-frame clones, with some not included. The sample shows just over 150,000 clones, roughly 80% of them seen only once. This CDR3 contains 18 residues. Trimming shortened V by 10 bases and J by 3 bases, and 31 bases separated the two germline ends. The germline V gene has CDR1 LNHDA and CDR2 SQIVND (reference sequence). The chain recombines TRBV19 with TRBJ2-7; D may correspond to TRBD1 or TRBD2 (9 bases each). The sequence was obtained from a man between 60 and 75 years old with acute or convalescent COVID-19. The sequenced sample consisted of peripheral blood. The CDR3 loop reads CATKPGTGMGLANYEQYF. DNA of the CDR3: TGTGCCACCAAACCCGGGACAGGGATGGGACTAGCCAACTACGAGCAGTACTTC.